These T cell receptor beta chains were read from a single sample in a study of cytomegalovirus exposure and HLA in healthy donors. The method was immunoSEQ multiplex PCR; TCRdb's version includes in-frame clones alone and lacks a portion of them. This table has 100,000 to 150,000 clones, 80% appearing once. Material: PBMCs. Receptor source: a man aged 30 to 39 in good health and CMV-seronegative. CDR3s include the opening cysteine and the closing phenylalanine or tryptophan. Fields, in order: V gene, clone size, J gene, D gene, CDR3 DNA, CDR3 protein. The D gene is left open where the match is weak. Expanded clones are given a class, and other clones once, few, many or no size at all.

v_call: TRBV10-3
clone_size: .
j_call: TRBJ2-7
d_call: .
cdr3_nt: TGTGCCATCAGCCAAGCGGACCCCTACGAGCAGTACTTC
cdr3_aa: CAISQADPYEQYF

v_call: TRBV28
clone_size: .
j_call: TRBJ1-1
d_call: .
cdr3_nt: TGTGCCAGCAGTACGGGAAAGGGAAGAGGGGCTTTCTTT
cdr3_aa: CASSTGKGRGAFF

v_call: TRBV6-5
clone_size: once
j_call: TRBJ2-7
d_call: TRBD2
cdr3_nt: TGTGCCAGCAAAGTAGCGGGAGCAAGGTACGAGCAGTACTTC
cdr3_aa: CASKVAGARYEQYF

v_call: TRBV9
clone_size: .
j_call: TRBJ2-1
d_call: TRBD2
cdr3_nt: TGTGCCAGCAGCCCCCTACCGGGCGGGGGATACAATGAGCAGTTCTTC
cdr3_aa: CASSPLPGGGYNEQFF

v_call: TRBV6-5
clone_size: .
j_call: TRBJ1-2
d_call: TRBD1
cdr3_nt: TGTGCCAGCAGTTTTCGAACAGGGGGATATGGCTACACCTTC
cdr3_aa: CASSFRTGGYGYTF

v_call: TRBV6-5
clone_size: .
j_call: TRBJ2-7
d_call: TRBD2
cdr3_nt: TGTGCCAGCAGTTCCTATAGCGGGAGAGCCAACGAGCAGTACTTC
cdr3_aa: CASSSYSGRANEQYF

v_call: TRBV28
clone_size: .
j_call: TRBJ1-2
d_call: .
cdr3_nt: TGTGCCAGCAGTTTAGCCCCGGACACCTATGGCTACACCTTC
cdr3_aa: CASSLAPDTYGYTF

v_call: TRBV28
clone_size: .
j_call: TRBJ1-5
d_call: .
cdr3_nt: TGTGCCAGCAGTTTTGGAGGGACCTATTCTCAGCCCCAGCATTTT
cdr3_aa: CASSFGGTYSQPQHF

v_call: TRBV15
clone_size: .
j_call: TRBJ2-7
d_call: .
cdr3_nt: TGTGCCACCAGCAGAGGAGGGGGAGGGCCACACGAGCAGTACTTC
cdr3_aa: CATSRGGGGPHEQYF

v_call: TRBV5-1
clone_size: .
j_call: TRBJ2-3
d_call: TRBD2
cdr3_nt: TGCGCCAGCAGCTTTGGGACTAGGGGTGATACGCAGTATTTT
cdr3_aa: CASSFGTRGDTQYF

v_call: TRBV7-9
clone_size: few
j_call: TRBJ2-2
d_call: .
cdr3_nt: TGTGCCAGCAGCCTAATCCGGTCGAGCACCGGGGAGCTGTTTTTT
cdr3_aa: CASSLIRSSTGELFF

v_call: TRBV15
clone_size: .
j_call: TRBJ1-1
d_call: .
cdr3_nt: TGTGCCACCAGCAGAGATTTCGGTCGCATAGAAAATGAAGCTTTCTTT
cdr3_aa: CATSRDFGRIENEAFF

v_call: TRBV6-1
clone_size: .
j_call: TRBJ1-5
d_call: .
cdr3_nt: TGTGCCAGCAGTGCCACAGACACTAGGCCCCAGAATTTT
cdr3_aa: CASSATDTRPQNF

v_call: TRBV9
clone_size: .
j_call: TRBJ2-3
d_call: .
cdr3_nt: TGTGCCAGCAGCGTAGCGGAGTCCGCCGATACGCAGTATTTT
cdr3_aa: CASSVAESADTQYF

v_call: TRBV10-1
clone_size: once
j_call: TRBJ2-1
d_call: TRBD1
cdr3_nt: TGCGCCAGCAGTGAGTCGCCGGGACAGGTGACGAGCTCCTACAATGAGCAGTTCTTC
cdr3_aa: CASSESPGQVTSSYNEQFF

v_call: TRBV10-3
clone_size: .
j_call: TRBJ2-2
d_call: .
cdr3_nt: TGTGCCATCACGGGGGGCTCGGGCACCGGGGAGCTGTTTTTT
cdr3_aa: CAITGGSGTGELFF

v_call: TRBV29-1
clone_size: .
j_call: TRBJ1-2
d_call: .
cdr3_nt: TGCAGCGTAAGGGGAGGGGAAAAGTACTACACCTTC
cdr3_aa: CSVRGGEKYYTF

v_call: TRBV28
clone_size: .
j_call: TRBJ2-7
d_call: TRBD2
cdr3_nt: TGTGCCAGCAGTTCGTGGACTAGCGTACCCTCCTACGAGCAGTACTTC
cdr3_aa: CASSSWTSVPSYEQYF

v_call: TRBV19
clone_size: .
j_call: TRBJ1-2
d_call: TRBD1
cdr3_nt: TGTGCCAGTAGTATAGGAGGGGGACAGGGCTTGGATGGCTACACCTTC
cdr3_aa: CASSIGGGQGLDGYTF

v_call: TRBV18
clone_size: .
j_call: TRBJ1-1
d_call: TRBD1
cdr3_nt: TGTGCCAGCTCACCGCCGACAGGGTTAGACACTGAAGCTTTCTTT
cdr3_aa: CASSPPTGLDTEAFF

v_call: TRBV11-2
clone_size: .
j_call: TRBJ1-2
d_call: TRBD1
cdr3_nt: TGTGCCAGCAGCTTTACTCCAGGGGGCGGAGGCTACACCTTC
cdr3_aa: CASSFTPGGGGYTF

v_call: TRBV7-8
clone_size: .
j_call: TRBJ2-3
d_call: .
cdr3_nt: TGTGCCAGCAGCTTAGCGTTTGGGGGGGCATCAGATACGCAGTATTTT
cdr3_aa: CASSLAFGGASDTQYF

v_call: TRBV27
clone_size: .
j_call: TRBJ1-5
d_call: TRBD1
cdr3_nt: TGTGCCAGCCGAGGGACAGGACGGTCCGATGATCAGCCCCAGAATTTT
cdr3_aa: CASRGTGRSDDQPQNF

v_call: TRBV10-2
clone_size: .
j_call: TRBJ2-7
d_call: .
cdr3_nt: TGCGCCAGCACCCAGGGCTTCTACGAGCAGTACTTC
cdr3_aa: CASTQGFYEQYF

v_call: TRBV6-5
clone_size: once
j_call: TRBJ2-5
d_call: .
cdr3_nt: TGTGCCAGCAGCCCCCTATCTAGTGGGGAGACCCAGTACTTC
cdr3_aa: CASSPLSSGETQYF

v_call: TRBV13
clone_size: .
j_call: TRBJ2-1
d_call: TRBD2
cdr3_nt: TGTGCCAGCAGCTTTCTTGCGGGAGGGTCAAACGATAATGAGCAGTTCTTC
cdr3_aa: CASSFLAGGSNDNEQFF

v_call: TRBV28
clone_size: .
j_call: TRBJ2-7
d_call: TRBD2
cdr3_nt: TGTGCCAGCAGTCCCGACGCGGGACTAGCCTACGAGCAGTACTTC
cdr3_aa: CASSPDAGLAYEQYF

v_call: TRBV7-9
clone_size: .
j_call: TRBJ2-3
d_call: .
cdr3_nt: TGTGCCAGCAGCTTTAACATCTATACGCAGTATTTT
cdr3_aa: CASSFNIYTQYF

v_call: TRBV4-1
clone_size: few
j_call: TRBJ2-1
d_call: .
cdr3_nt: TGCGCCAGCAGCCCTCTGACCCCTAGAGGCCCCTACAATGAGCAGTTCTTC
cdr3_aa: CASSPLTPRGPYNEQFF

v_call: TRBV13
clone_size: .
j_call: TRBJ2-2
d_call: .
cdr3_nt: TGTGCCAGCAGCTCCGGTTCTAGCCGAGGAACCGGGGAGCTGTTTTTT
cdr3_aa: CASSSGSSRGTGELFF

v_call: TRBV10-3
clone_size: .
j_call: TRBJ1-2
d_call: .
cdr3_nt: TGTGCCATCAGTGATAGGACTTTGCAGGATGGCTACACCTTC
cdr3_aa: CAISDRTLQDGYTF

v_call: TRBV11-2
clone_size: .
j_call: TRBJ2-7
d_call: TRBD2
cdr3_nt: TGTGCCAGCAGGACACTAGCGGGAAGACTAAACGAGCAGTACTTC
cdr3_aa: CASRTLAGRLNEQYF

v_call: TRBV11-1
clone_size: .
j_call: TRBJ1-4
d_call: TRBD1
cdr3_nt: TGTGCCAGCAGCCCGGGACAGCGACTCGCAACTAATGAAAAACTGTTTTTT
cdr3_aa: CASSPGQRLATNEKLFF

v_call: TRBV7-3
clone_size: .
j_call: TRBJ1-2
d_call: TRBD1
cdr3_nt: TGTGCCAGCAGCAGGACAGGGGCGGATGGCTACACCTTC
cdr3_aa: CASSRTGADGYTF

v_call: TRBV27
clone_size: few
j_call: TRBJ2-1
d_call: .
cdr3_nt: TGTGCCAGCGGAAGCGGGTACTCCTACAATGAGCAGTTCTTC
cdr3_aa: CASGSGYSYNEQFF

v_call: TRBV19
clone_size: .
j_call: TRBJ1-2
d_call: TRBD1
cdr3_nt: TGTGCCAGTAGTATAAACCGGGACAGGGCATATGGCTACACCTTC
cdr3_aa: CASSINRDRAYGYTF

v_call: TRBV19
clone_size: .
j_call: TRBJ2-3
d_call: .
cdr3_nt: TGTGCCAGCCCTAATCTTGGCGGACTCACAGATACGCAGTATTTT
cdr3_aa: CASPNLGGLTDTQYF

v_call: TRBV30
clone_size: .
j_call: TRBJ2-7
d_call: .
cdr3_nt: TGTGCCTGGAGTGGGACAGTGTTGCACGAGCAGTACTTC
cdr3_aa: CAWSGTVLHEQYF

v_call: TRBV18
clone_size: .
j_call: TRBJ2-5
d_call: .
cdr3_nt: TGTGCCAGCTCACCTTTAACTAGTCCAGAGACCCAGTACTTC
cdr3_aa: CASSPLTSPETQYF

v_call: TRBV19
clone_size: .
j_call: TRBJ2-7
d_call: TRBD1
cdr3_nt: TGTGCCAGTAGTGACGACCCGGGACAGTCTTACTACGAGCAGTACTTC
cdr3_aa: CASSDDPGQSYYEQYF

v_call: TRBV7-3
clone_size: .
j_call: TRBJ2-1
d_call: TRBD2
cdr3_nt: TGTGCCAGCAGCCCGACTAGCGGGAGTTTCAATGAGCAGTTCTTC
cdr3_aa: CASSPTSGSFNEQFF

v_call: TRBV19
clone_size: .
j_call: TRBJ2-3
d_call: .
cdr3_nt: TGTGCCTCTAGGCGCGGGGCGGCAGATACGCAGTATTTT
cdr3_aa: CASRRGAADTQYF

v_call: TRBV5-1
clone_size: .
j_call: TRBJ2-3
d_call: TRBD2
cdr3_nt: TGCGCCAGCAGCTTGATCGGACTAGCGGGAGGCGCAGATACGCAGTATTTT
cdr3_aa: CASSLIGLAGGADTQYF

v_call: TRBV6-5
clone_size: .
j_call: TRBJ2-1
d_call: TRBD2
cdr3_nt: TGTGCCAGCAGTTACTCGGTAGCGGGGAGGGATGAGCAGTTCTTC
cdr3_aa: CASSYSVAGRDEQFF